The rows below give T cell receptor beta chains drawn from one sample of a study of control samples from healthy donors and cancer patients. Clones were sequenced by immunoSEQ multiplex PCR, and TCRdb holds only the in-frame ones, with some missing. The sample lists 160,000 or so clones, roughly 90% occurring once. Sequenced: blood. These receptors all come from a woman aged 25 to 39 in good health. Both conserved end residues are part of each CDR3. The order of the fields is D gene, V gene, J gene, CDR3 length, clone size, CDR3 DNA, CDR3 protein. D genes are given only for firm matches. Clone size appears in some rows only: once, few, many, or a class for an expanded clone.

D gene: .
V gene: TRBV19
J gene: TRBJ2-3
CDR3 length: 19
clone size: .
CDR3 DNA: TGTGCCAGTAGTATACAGGGGGCGCCAATAGCGGGACTCACAGATACGCAGTATTTT
CDR3 protein: CASSIQGAPIAGLTDTQYF

D gene: .
V gene: TRBV6-5
J gene: TRBJ2-1
CDR3 length: 14
clone size: once
CDR3 DNA: TGTGCCAGCAGTTTGGACCCCTTAGCGAGGGAGCAGTTCTTC
CDR3 protein: CASSLDPLAREQFF

D gene: TRBD2
V gene: TRBV5-3
J gene: TRBJ2-1
CDR3 length: 17
clone size: .
CDR3 DNA: TGTGCCAGAAGCCTCCGACGGGACTACCCTACTTACAATGAGCAGTTCTTC
CDR3 protein: CARSLRRDYPTYNEQFF

D gene: TRBD2
V gene: TRBV7-2
J gene: TRBJ2-3
CDR3 length: 16
clone size: .
CDR3 DNA: TGTGCCAGCAGCTCCCGACTAGCGGGAGTCGCAGATACGCAGTATTTT
CDR3 protein: CASSSRLAGVADTQYF

D gene: .
V gene: TRBV12-3/TRBV12-4
J gene: TRBJ2-5
CDR3 length: 12
clone size: .
CDR3 DNA: TGTGCCAGCAGGATCAGGGACTGGGCCCAGTACTTC
CDR3 protein: CASRIRDWAQYF

D gene: .
V gene: TRBV2
J gene: TRBJ2-1
CDR3 length: 15
clone size: .
CDR3 DNA: TGTGCCAGCAGTGTCCCCGGGGGCGGGCACAATGAGCAGTTCTTC
CDR3 protein: CASSVPGGGHNEQFF

D gene: TRBD1
V gene: TRBV28
J gene: TRBJ1-5
CDR3 length: 16
clone size: .
CDR3 DNA: TGTGCCAGCAGTTTAAGTAGGGGACAGGGGAATCAGCCCCAGCATTTT
CDR3 protein: CASSLSRGQGNQPQHF

D gene: TRBD2
V gene: TRBV15
J gene: TRBJ2-1
CDR3 length: 16
clone size: once
CDR3 DNA: TGTGCCACCAGCAGAGATCCATCCCTAGCGGGAGCTGAGCAGTTCTTC
CDR3 protein: CATSRDPSLAGAEQFF

D gene: .
V gene: TRBV6-1
J gene: TRBJ2-3
CDR3 length: 13
clone size: .
CDR3 DNA: TGTGCCAGCAGTGAAAGGTTTTCAGATACGCAGTATTTT
CDR3 protein: CASSERFSDTQYF

D gene: .
V gene: TRBV30
J gene: TRBJ1-4
CDR3 length: 16
clone size: .
CDR3 DNA: TGTGCCTGGAGCTCGGGGGGCGCGAGGTCTAATGAAAAACTGTTTTTT
CDR3 protein: CAWSSGGARSNEKLFF

D gene: TRBD1
V gene: TRBV10-3
J gene: TRBJ1-1
CDR3 length: 15
clone size: .
CDR3 DNA: TGTGCCATCAGTGAGGGACAGGGGGCTGGGACTGAAGCTTTCTTT
CDR3 protein: CAISEGQGAGTEAFF

D gene: .
V gene: TRBV4-1
J gene: TRBJ2-6
CDR3 length: 17
clone size: .
CDR3 DNA: TGCGCCAGCAGCCAAGAGATGTTACAGGCTGGGGCCAACGTCCTGACTTTC
CDR3 protein: CASSQEMLQAGANVLTF

D gene: .
V gene: TRBV28
J gene: TRBJ2-1
CDR3 length: 12
clone size: .
CDR3 DNA: TGTGCCAGCAGTTCCTACCTCAATGAGCAGTTCTTC
CDR3 protein: CASSSYLNEQFF

D gene: .
V gene: TRBV2
J gene: TRBJ2-7
CDR3 length: 17
clone size: .
CDR3 DNA: TGTGCCAGCAGTGACCCCCTCCGACTGACTAGAGGGAACGAGCAGTACTTC
CDR3 protein: CASSDPLRLTRGNEQYF

D gene: .
V gene: TRBV27
J gene: TRBJ1-5
CDR3 length: 13
clone size: .
CDR3 DNA: TGTGCCAGCAGCCCTTCCGGCGGGGGGACCCAGCATTTT
CDR3 protein: CASSPSGGGTQHF

D gene: TRBD1
V gene: TRBV6-5
J gene: TRBJ1-2
CDR3 length: 15
clone size: .
CDR3 DNA: TGTGCCAGCAGTTACTCACAGGGGGCGTTGTATGGCTACACCTTC
CDR3 protein: CASSYSQGALYGYTF

D gene: .
V gene: TRBV28
J gene: TRBJ2-3
CDR3 length: 15
clone size: .
CDR3 DNA: TGTGCCAGCAGGCCGCGGGACAGAGTCACAGATACGCAGTATTTT
CDR3 protein: CASRPRDRVTDTQYF

D gene: .
V gene: TRBV5-1
J gene: TRBJ1-4
CDR3 length: 13
clone size: .
CDR3 DNA: TGCGCCAGCAGCTTGGTTCCAAATGAAAAACTGTTTTTT
CDR3 protein: CASSLVPNEKLFF

D gene: .
V gene: TRBV18
J gene: TRBJ1-3
CDR3 length: 14
clone size: .
CDR3 DNA: TGTGCCAGCACAAACGGGGTCGCTGGAAACACCATATATTTT
CDR3 protein: CASTNGVAGNTIYF